This T cell receptor (beta chain) was recovered during a study of blood T cell repertoires in COVID-19. Study background: The origin of the acute and convalescent COVID-19 samples was the United States, Italy and Spain. Nucleic acid was either cDNA or gDNA, and it came from T cells, B-cell-depleted T cells, or PBMCs.

How the authors handled the data: Estimates of nucleated cell counts were drawn from the amplification of reference gene primers. Assay: immunoSEQ multiplex PCR; the TCRdb copy retains only in-frame clones and omits some. The V and J calls and the clone size are those of that table, but D and trimming were determined from the DNA. The sample has hundreds of thousands of clones; about 88% are singletons. The CDR3 contains 13 residues. The germline V and J ends were trimmed by 5 bases and 5 bases, with 10 bases remaining between them. Germline V gives CDR1 LNHDA, CDR2 SQIVND (reference sequence). The sequenced sample was peripheral blood. The rearrangement joins TRBV19 to TRBJ2-1; TRBD2 is a possible D gene (6 bases). The clonotype comes from a woman between 40 and 50 years old who had recovered from COVID-19. The CDR3 protein is CASSLWGDNEQFF. For the CDR3, the DNA is TGTGCCAGTAGTCTGTGGGGGGACAATGAGCAGTTCTTC.